Shown below are 3 T cell receptor beta chains from a single sample sequenced in a study of blood T cell repertoires in COVID-19. Here immunoSEQ multiplex PCR was the method, and the copy in TCRdb shows in-frame clones only, minus some. Of about 210,000 clones in the sample, around 85% were seen once. Sequences were obtained from peripheral blood. Receptors were obtained from a man between 35 and 55 years old with acute or convalescent COVID-19.

J is TRBJ1-2 and V is TRBV7-2; 7 nucleotides match TRBD1. The CDR3 is 14 amino acids. Germline trimming cut 1 base from V and 4 bases from J; bases unmatched to any gene: 3. The germline gives CDR1 SGHTA, CDR2 FQGNSA. Written as DNA, the CDR3 is TGTGCCAGCAGCTTAGAGGGGGCGCCCTATGGCTACACCTTC. It translates to CASSLEGAPYGYTF.

This clone was seen a handful of times. This sequence joins TRBV18 and TRBJ2-2; the D gene is possibly TRBD1 (7 bases). Looked up from germline, CDR1 is KGHSH and CDR2 is LQKENI. The V end lost 3 bases, the J end lost 3 bases, and 14 bases lay between the germline ends. This CDR3 region has 16 residues. CDR3 sequence reads: CASSPRDRDYTGELFF. The CDR3 DNA reads TGTGCCAGCTCACCTCGAGACAGGGACTACACCGGGGAGCTGTTTTTT.

This clone was recorded only once. Mismatch with germline at one junction end may stem from a read error. The J gene is TRBJ2-7, the V gene TRBV2; D is perhaps TRBD2 (5 bases). In germline, CDR1 is SNHLY, CDR2 FYNNEI. CDR3 length: 11 amino acids. In nucleotides, the CDR3 is TGTGCCAGCAGTGAAAGGGAGCCAGTCTGGTTC. Its translation: CASSEREPVWF.